Following are 12 T cell receptor beta chains from one sample sequenced in a study of Graves' ophthalmopathy and Graves' hyperthyroidism. CDR3 regions of TCR beta were amplified from RNA transcripts. Amplification began with first-round RT-PCR using HTBI primers, then second-round multiplex PCR was performed. TCRdb passed the multiplex PCR reads through MiXCR, listing each CDR3 protein once. The table records 680,000 or so distinct CDR3 sequences, 20% to 25% of them present only once. The sequenced sample consisted of peripheral blood. These receptors came from a woman under 30 with stable Graves' hyperthyroidism. Some clones in this sample may be carry-over from other donors' samples.

This clonotype turned up a few times. This sequence joins TRBV12-3 or TRBV12-4 and TRBJ2-4; TRBD1 matches 9 bases. J was trimmed by 2 bases and V by 4 bases; bases with no gene match: 18. The CDR3 runs 20 residues. This chain's CDR3 is CASSSWLSGQGTGTKNIQYF. CDR3 coding DNA: TGTGCCAGCAGTTCTTGGCTCTCGGGACAGGGTACGGGAACCAAAAACATTCAGTACTTC.

This clonotype was counted many times. The V gene is TRBV6-4, the J gene TRBJ1-2; unclear D gene. With 3 bases removed from V and 0 bases from J, the gap between germline ends came to 14 bases. CDR1 is MRHNA, CDR2 SNTAGT, per germline. The CDR3 runs 16 residues. The DNA of the CDR3 is TGTGCCAGCAGTGAGACCCAGGTCAAAGCTAACTATGGCTACACCTTC. Protein sequence: CASSETQVKANYGYTF.

The chain couples TRBV7-3 to TRBJ2-5; no reliable D call. The V and J ends lost 2 bases and 2 bases respectively, with 12 bases between them. There are 15 residues in the CDR3. In germline, CDR1 is SGHTA, CDR2 FQGTGA. CDR3 region: CASSLSGLGQETQYF. For the CDR3, the DNA is TGTGCCAGCAGCTTATCCGGGTTGGGGCAAGAGACCCAGTACTTC.

This clonotype was counted ten times or more. This rearrangement joins TRBV18 to TRBJ1-5; 7 nucleotides align to TRBD1. The CDR3 totals 14 residues. Germline V gene lookup returns CDR1 KGHSH and CDR2 LQKENI. After removal of 3 bases from V and 4 bases from J, the junction contained 3 bases not matched to a gene. CDR3 nucleotide sequence: TGTGCCAGCTCACCCATACAGGGGAATCAGCCCCAGCATTTT. Residues: CASSPIQGNQPQHF.

This clonotype was recorded at least ten times. The chain links TRBV7-8 to TRBJ1-5; TRBD1 agrees at 12 bases. Germline CDR1 is SGHVS and CDR2 is FQNEAQ. The CDR3 runs to 18 residues. V lost 2 bases to trimming and J lost 0 bases; unmatched junction nucleotides: 5. CDR3 DNA: TGTGCCAGCAGCTTAAGGGACAGGGGGCGGGATAGCAATCAGCCCCAGCATTTT. It yields the protein CASSLRDRGRDSNQPQHF.

The rearrangement links TRBV20-1 to TRBJ2-7; a possible D gene is TRBD1 (6 bases). The V gene lost 0 bases and the J gene lost 6 bases, with 12 bases spanning the gap. CDR3 size: 13 residues. Germline assignment: CDR1 DFQATT and CDR2 SNEGSKA (reference sequence). The CDR3 spells CSAREGAPGEQYF. In DNA, the CDR3 is TGCAGTGCTAGAGAGGGGGCCCCGGGCGAGCAGTACTTC.

The genes are TRBV3-1 and TRBJ1-6; 9 nucleotides match TRBD1. Trimming took 4 bases from V and 6 from J; bases not matched to a gene: 4. The CDR3 consists of 15 residues. Germline CDR1 is LGHDT and CDR2 is YNNKEL (reference sequence). The DNA for the CDR3 is TGTGCCAGCAGCCCAGGGACAGGGATTAATTCACCCCTCCACTTT. This sequence encodes CASSPGTGINSPLHF.

Ten or more counts support this clonotype. V is TRBV20-1 and J is TRBJ2-7, with unresolved D. CDR1 is DFQATT and CDR2 is SNEGSKA in the germline V gene (reference sequence). The CDR3 is made up of 13 amino acids. V dropped 2 bases and J dropped 6 bases, with 14 bases sitting between them. The CDR3 loop is CSARNGVTGEQYF. The CDR3 DNA reads TGCAGTGCTAGAAATGGAGTAACCGGCGAGCAGTACTTC.

The chain has TRBV6-5 and TRBJ2-7; D not resolved. Trimming left V 0 bases short and J 6 bases short, with 6 bases between. Germline lookup yields CDR1 MNHEY and CDR2 SVGAGI. The CDR3 extends over 12 amino acids. The CDR3, as DNA: TGTGCCAGCAGTTACTCGAAGACCGAGCAGTACTTC. Translated: CASSYSKTEQYF.

This clonotype was counted ten times or more. The chain joins TRBV20-1 to TRBJ1-5; 7 bases agree with TRBD1. Germline V gene data show CDR1 as DFQATT and CDR2 as SNEGSKA (reference sequence). V trimming: 4 bases; J trimming: 1 base; junction bases outside the gene matches: 1. This CDR3 comprises 13 residues. The CDR3 loop reads CSAMDRSNQPQHF. The CDR3 bases are TGCAGTGCTATGGACAGGAGCAATCAGCCCCAGCATTTT.

This clonotype has more than one count but fewer than ten. The chain links TRBV7-3 to TRBJ2-7; D unresolved. The length of the CDR3 is 13 residues. V was pared by 5 bases and J by 3 bases, with 11 bases between. Germline CDR1 is SGHTA and CDR2 is FQGTGA. CDR3 sequence: CASSHLGGYEQYF. CDR3 in DNA: TGTGCCAGCAGCCATCTGGGCGGCTACGAGCAGTACTTC.

This clonotype has more than one count but fewer than ten. The chain recombines TRBV6-1 with TRBJ2-2, with D tentatively TRBD2 (6 bases). The CDR3 spans 14 residues. Trimming left V 6 bases short and J 4 bases short, with 12 bases between. The V gene's germline CDR1 is MNHNS and CDR2 SASEGT. The CDR3 reads CASRFRESTGELFF. The CDR3 region has the DNA TGTGCCAGCAGGTTTCGGGAGAGCACCGGGGAGCTGTTTTTT.